Ten or more counts support the clone carrying this T cell receptor beta chain. The target antigen is unknown. Patients underwent thyroid surgery, and none had received any treatment before it. Original methodology: Built for papillary thyroid cancer, a distant-metastasis classifier drew on CDR3 differences across clinicopathological groups. TCRdb used MiXCR to call clones anew from the PCR reads. The V and J calls come from TCRdb's annotation, not from the publication. The sample carries 60,000 to 75,000 clones, more than 3.5% recorded once. The data were taken from a study of metastatic and nonmetastatic thyroid tumors. Study background: Repertoires were compared across blood and tumor or nodule tissue from malignant and benign thyroid patients.

The CDR3 totals 18 residues. Germline CDR1 is SGDLS and CDR2 is YYNGEE. Trimming took 0 bases from V and 2 from J, leaving 19 bases between them. Overall study findings and caveats: The reported finding was significantly higher TCR beta diversity in malignant thyroid tumors relative to benign nodules, in blood and tumor.

This chain uses TRBV9 with TRBJ2-3; D is possibly TRBD2 (6 bases). This sequence originates from a female donor with papillary thyroid cancer or a benign thyroid nodule (not recorded which). Some clones in this sample may be carry-over from other donors' samples. Specimen: blood. The CDR3 loop reads CASSVGGGTYHTTDTQYF. The CDR3 nucleotides read TGTGCCAGCAGCGTAGGCGGAGGGACTTATCATACCACAGATACGCAGTATTTT.